These 19 T cell receptor beta chains originate from one sample sequenced in a study of blood T cell repertoires in COVID-19. Data came from immunoSEQ multiplex PCR; TCRdb stores just in-frame clones and leaves some out. Here the sample spans fewer than 250,000 clones, 65% to 90% being singletons. Sequencing was performed on PBMCs or T cells enriched from blood (not recorded which). All receptors derive from a woman in her 50s with acute COVID-19.

This chain joins TRBV18 and TRBJ1-4; 11 bases fit TRBD1. The germline CDR1 and CDR2 sequences are KGHSH and LQKENI. With 0 bases clipped from V and 7 bases from J, the junction kept 4 bases outside the gene matches. CDR3 length: 16 amino acids. CDR3 in amino acids: CASSPPSGTGGEKLFF. CDR3 in DNA: TGTGCCAGCTCACCACCGTCTGGGACAGGGGGTGAAAAACTGTTTTTT.

The chain couples TRBV11-2 to TRBJ2-7; 13 nucleotides line up with TRBD2. V dropped 5 bases and J dropped 6; count of bases not matched to a gene: 19. Looked up from germline, CDR1 is SGHAT and CDR2 is FQNNGV. The CDR3 extends over 19 amino acids. CDR3 region: CASSLMAGLAGTPSSEQYF. The CDR3 region has the DNA TGTGCCAGCAGCCTAATGGCGGGACTAGCGGGAACCCCCAGTTCCGAGCAGTACTTC.

V is TRBV10-2 and J is TRBJ1-5, with D possibly matching TRBD1 (6 bases). The germline V and J ends were trimmed by 0 bases and 3 bases, with 12 bases remaining between them. Germline CDR1 reads WSHSY; CDR2 reads SAAADI. The CDR3 totals 16 residues. DNA for the CDR3: TGCGCCAGCAGTGAGTCAGCAGGGGTGGTCAATCAGCCCCAGCATTTT. Translating gives CASSESAGVVNQPQHF.

The sample holds a few counts of this clone. The J gene is TRBJ1-3, the V gene TRBV18; D unresolved. CDR1 KGHSH and CDR2 LQKENI come from the germline V gene. Trimming removed 2 bases at V and 2 bases at J, with 13 bases between. This CDR3 contains 16 residues. The DNA for the CDR3 is TGTGCCAGCTCACCAACGCGGGCCGATCCTGGAAACACCATATATTTT. Protein: CASSPTRADPGNTIYF.

Only one count was recorded for this clone. V gene TRBV3-1 (or the pseudogene TRBV3-2) combines with J gene TRBJ2-1, with D possibly TRBD2 on 6 matching bases. This CDR3 contains 20 residues. Between the trimmed V and J ends, which lost 0 bases and 7 bases, there was a span of 28 bases. Germline CDR1 and CDR2: LGHDT and YNNKEL (reference sequence). The CDR3 DNA sequence: TGTGCCAGCAGCCAAGATAGGCGCCTCCAAGTTGATGACGCGGGGAATGAGCAGTTCTTC. This gives the protein CASSQDRRLQVDDAGNEQFF.

The rearrangement uses TRBV12-2 and TRBJ1-5. TRBV12-2 corresponds to a pseudogene. The CDR3 consists of 16 residues. In DNA, the CDR3 is TGTGCAAGTCGCGAGGAGGGTTCTGGATTGGTTCAGCCCCAGCATTTT. Translated: CASREEGSGLVQPQHF.

The V and J genes are TRBV28 and TRBJ1-1, with D hard to call. Germline V gene lookup returns CDR1 MDHEN and CDR2 SYDVKM. The V end was cut by 4 bases, the J end by 3 bases, with 6 bases between. This CDR3 comprises 12 residues. The CDR3 coding sequence is TGTGCCAGCAGTTCGGTGGACACTGAAGCTTTCTTT. Its protein is CASSSVDTEAFF.

The V call is TRBV5-1, the J call TRBJ2-3; possible D gene TRBD1, 6 bases. CDR1 is SGHRS, CDR2 YFSETQ, per germline. The V and J ends lost 5 bases and 0 bases respectively, with 13 bases between them. CDR3 length equals 15 residues. CDR3 nucleotide sequence: TGCGCCAGCAGTCCAGGGGACACTAGCACAGATACGCAGTATTTT. Translation gives CASSPGDTSTDTQYF. Together with reference TRBV5-1 and TRBJ2-3, the CDR3 gives the full variable domain: KAGVTQTPRYLIKTRGQQVTLSCSPISGHRSVSWYQQTPGQGLQFLFEYFSETQRNKGNFPGRFSGRQFSNSRSEMNVSTLELGDSALYLCASSPGDTSTDTQYFGPGTRLTVL.

This sequence joins TRBV3-1 (or the pseudogene TRBV3-2) and TRBJ2-7, with 8 positions matching TRBD2. Germline CDR1 and CDR2: LGHDT and YNNKEL (reference sequence). The V gene end was trimmed by 1 base and the J gene end by 7 bases; junction bases not matched to a gene: 12. The CDR3 runs 16 residues. The CDR3 reads CASSQAGRRGGGEQYF. The CDR3 bases are TGTGCCAGCAGCCAAGCGGGCCGACGGGGGGGCGGTGAGCAGTACTTC.

The chain joins TRBV19 to TRBJ1-5; D is perhaps TRBD1 (5 bases). V gave up 1 base and J gave up 11 bases, with 12 bases separating them. CDR1 is LNHDA and CDR2 is SQIVND in the germline V gene (reference sequence). This CDR3 is 13 amino acids long. The CDR3 region is CASSIGRVASQHF. CDR3 nucleotide sequence: TGTGCCAGTAGTATAGGCAGGGTTGCGTCCCAGCATTTT.

The chain combines TRBV13 with TRBJ2-2; no definite D call. CDR1 and CDR2 from the germline V gene are PRHDT and FYEKMQ (reference sequence). V lost 5 bases, J lost 2 bases, and 3 bases lay in between. CDR3 size: 12 residues. The CDR3 sequence: CASSHNTGELFF. CDR3 nucleotide sequence: TGTGCCAGCAGCCATAACACCGGGGAGCTGTTTTTT.

The CDR3 coding sequence is TGTGCCAGCAGCCAAGTTCAAGCCGACACCGGGGAGCTGTTTTTT. Translated, it gives CASSQVQADTGELFF. The rearrangement links TRBV4-2 to TRBJ2-2; D remains ambiguous. The CDR3 sequence is 15 residues long. V was pared by 1 base and J by 3 bases, with 9 bases between. The germline CDR1 and CDR2 sequences are LGHNA and YNFKEQ.

V is TRBV18 and J is TRBJ2-1, with D possibly TRBD2 on 5 matching bases. This CDR3 contains 12 residues. The ends were cut back, 2 bases at V and 6 bases at J, with 5 bases in the middle. The V gene's germline CDR1 is KGHSH and CDR2 LQKENI. CDR3 nucleotide sequence: TGTGCCAGCTCACCAGCGGGCAATGAGCAGTTCTTC. Translating gives CASSPAGNEQFF.

The chain carries TRBV7-6 and TRBJ2-5, with 9 bases identical to TRBD2. Trimming took 4 bases from V and 10 from J; bases not matched to a gene: 13. This CDR3 contains 15 residues. The V gene's germline CDR1 is SGHVS and CDR2 FNYEAQ. DNA for the CDR3: TGTGCCAGCAGCTCTCTCCTAGCGGGACCATGGGACCAGTACTTC. Its protein product is CASSSLLAGPWDQYF. Supplemented by reference TRBV7-6 and TRBJ2-5, the full variable domain reads GAGVSQSPRYKVTKRGQDVALRCDPISGHVSLYWYRQALGQGPEFLTYFNYEAQQDKSGLPNDRFSAERPEGSISTLTIQRTEQRDSAMYRCASSSLLAGPWDQYFGPGTRLLVL.

A word on this clone: Possible read error: a much larger clone is one base away. The chain is built from TRBV7-3 and TRBJ2-1; 8 nucleotides align to TRBD2. Germline trimming cut 5 bases from V and 0 bases from J; bases unmatched to any gene: 3. The CDR3 spans 15 residues. In germline, CDR1 is SGHTA, CDR2 FQGTGA. The CDR3 sequence is CASSPSGSSYNEQFF. CDR3 nucleotide sequence: TGTGCCAGCAGCCCGAGCGGGAGCTCCTACAATGAGCAGTTCTTC.

This clone has just a few counts. The chain combines TRBV7-2 with TRBJ1-2; 8 bases are a match to TRBD1. CDR3 size: 13 residues. The V and J ends lost 5 bases and 4 bases, in that order; junction bases with no gene match: 3. CDR1 and CDR2 (germline): SGHTA, FQGNSA. The CDR3 loop reads CASSIGTGYGYTF. The CDR3 DNA reads TGTGCCAGCAGCATAGGGACAGGCTATGGCTACACCTTC. The complete variable domain, with remaining parts taken from reference TRBV7-2 and TRBJ1-2, reads GAGVSQSPSNKVTEKGKDVELRCDPISGHTALYWYRQSLGQGLEFLIYFQGNSAPDKSGLPSDRFSAERTGGSVSTLTIQRTQQEDSAVYLCASSIGTGYGYTFGSGTRLTVV.

This clone was observed a handful of times. The chain is built from TRBV7-2 and TRBJ2-1, with 10 bases lining up with TRBD2. V was pared by 1 base and J by 5 bases, with 5 bases of the junction left unmatched. CDR3 length: 16 amino acids. From germline, CDR1 is SGHTA and CDR2 FQGNSA. CDR3 loop: CASSLGIAGGHNEQFF. DNA of the CDR3: TGTGCCAGCAGCTTAGGTATAGCGGGAGGACACAATGAGCAGTTCTTC.

This rearrangement joins TRBV30 to TRBJ2-1; D is uncertain. Germline CDR1 GTSNPN, CDR2 SVGIG (reference sequence). The V gene lost 0 bases and the J gene lost 4 bases, with 13 bases spanning the gap. The CDR3 is 15 residues long. For the CDR3, the DNA is TGTGCCTGGAGTGTACGCGGAGTTGGTTACAATGAGCAGTTCTTC. Translated: CAWSVRGVGYNEQFF.

The genes are TRBV4-3 and TRBJ1-2, with D unclear. The germline gives CDR1 LGHNA, CDR2 YSLEER. Trimming took 1 base from V and 8 from J, leaving 11 bases between them. The CDR3 extends over 13 amino acids. The CDR3 nucleotides read TGCGCCAGCAGCCAAGTTATCGCGCAAGGCTACACCTTC. It encodes CASSQVIAQGYTF.